This passage covers 21 T cell receptor beta chains from one sample sequenced in a study of shared clonotypes between healthy human individuals (dated by TCRdb to 2019 to 2021). Libraries came from the immunoSEQ multiplex PCR assay. TCRdb mirrors the immuneACCESS table, restricted to in-frame sequences. Some clones are absent from its copies; in checked studies, under half trace to an unresolved V gene, and the reason for the others is unknown. This sample comprises about 120,000 clones, approximately 70% of them detected only once. Jointly, the top ten make up 20% to 25% of the sample. The sequenced sample was memory CD8+ T cells sorted from blood. Explained via the paper, the cell subset or site label denotes: CD45RO+ cells pooled with CCR7-negative TemRA cells. Every receptor here comes from a woman aged 25 to 39 in good health.

The CDR3 sequence is CSVEGDLGYEQYF. The DNA of the CDR3 is TGCAGCGTTGAAGGAGACCTTGGTTACGAGCAGTACTTC. The chain is built from TRBV29-1 and TRBJ2-7, with D uncertain. Trimming took off 1 base at V and 4 bases at J, with 11 bases between the two ends. The CDR3 has 13 residues. The V gene's germline CDR1 is SQVTM and CDR2 ANQGSEA.

The J gene is TRBJ1-4, the V gene TRBV7-2, with 8 bases that match TRBD1. The length of the CDR3 is 14 residues. The V segment lost 3 bases and the J segment 5 bases; nucleotides outside the gene matches: 2. Looked up from germline, CDR1 is SGHTA and CDR2 is FQGNSA. CDR3 nucleotide sequence: TGTGCCAGCAGCTTCAGGGGGCTCAATGAAAAACTGTTTTTT. This codes for CASSFRGLNEKLFF.

This clone was observed a few times. The CDR3, as DNA: TGTGCCACCAGCAGGGAACCGGGACTAGCGGGAGAGGATACGCAGTATTTT. It specifies CATSREPGLAGEDTQYF. The J gene is TRBJ2-3, the V gene TRBV15, with 14 bases aligning to TRBD2. V was pared by 3 bases and J by 6 bases, with 8 bases of the junction left unmatched. Germline assignment: CDR1 LNHNV and CDR2 YYDKDF (reference sequence). This CDR3 region has 17 residues.

This clone was seen ten or more times. The chain joins TRBV13 to TRBJ2-5; D may be TRBD1 (6 bases). Germline lookup yields CDR1 PRHDT and CDR2 FYEKMQ (reference sequence). V was trimmed by 4 bases and J by 5 bases, leaving 11 bases between them. The CDR3 contains 13 residues. CDR3 amino acids: CASSSTGRETQYF. CDR3 coding DNA: TGTGCCAGCAGCTCGACAGGTCGGGAGACCCAGTACTTC.

V and J are TRBV10-3 and TRBJ2-5; 10 nucleotides match TRBD1. Trimming cost V 3 bases and J 4 bases; bases outside gene matches: 8. The CDR3 extends over 16 amino acids. Germline V gene sequence: CDR1 ENHRY, CDR2 SYGVKD. As DNA, the CDR3 is TGTGCCATCAGTGACGGGGAGACAGGGGGCTTAGAGACCCAGTACTTC. Translated, it gives CAISDGETGGLETQYF.

This clone has only one observation. The chain joins TRBV5-4 to TRBJ1-1; 8 nucleotides line up with TRBD1. V shed 5 bases and J 1 base; nucleotides not matched to a gene: 10. Germline V gene lookup returns CDR1 SGHNT and CDR2 YYREEE (reference sequence). The CDR3 loop spans 16 amino acids. In DNA, the CDR3 is TGTGCCAGCAGTACGGACAGGGCCGTCCGGAACACTGAAGCTTTCTTT. The encoded protein is CASSTDRAVRNTEAFF. Together with reference TRBV5-4 and TRBJ1-1, the CDR3 gives the full variable domain: ETGVTQSPTHLIKTRGQQVTLRCSSQSGHNTVSWYQQALGQGPQFIFQYYREEENGRGNFPPRFSGLQFPNYSSELNVNALELDDSALYLCASSTDRAVRNTEAFFGQGTRLTVV.

This clone was observed many times. J is TRBJ1-5 and V is TRBV18, with 9 bases that match TRBD1. There are 16 residues in the CDR3. J was trimmed by 8 bases and V by 3 bases; bases with no gene match: 11. In germline, CDR1 is KGHSH, CDR2 LQKENI. CDR3 residues: CASSPTGGGMLEPQHF. Here the CDR3 DNA reads TGTGCCAGCTCACCGACAGGGGGAGGAATGTTGGAGCCCCAGCATTTT.

This clone was seen a few times. This chain links TRBV5-1 with TRBJ2-3; TRBD1 agrees at 10 bases. CDR1 and CDR2 (germline): SGHRS, YFSETQ. The CDR3 extends over 15 amino acids. V shed 2 bases and J 2 bases; nucleotides not matched to a gene: 2. CDR3 sequence: CASSFGTGVTDTQYF. The CDR3 region has the DNA TGCGCCAGCAGCTTCGGGACAGGGGTCACAGATACGCAGTATTTT.

The chain uses TRBV25-1 and TRBJ1-1; D is undetermined. The germline V gene has CDR1 MGHDK and CDR2 SYGVNS. This CDR3 contains 12 residues. Trimming removed 4 bases from V and 8 bases from J, with 11 bases in between. The CDR3 loop reads CASSVESGEAFF. CDR3 bases: TGTGCCAGCAGTGTTGAGTCGGGAGAAGCTTTCTTT.

The J gene is TRBJ2-7, the V gene TRBV11-2; 10 bases agree with TRBD1. Germline lookup yields CDR1 SGHAT and CDR2 FQNNGV. The trim removed 1 base at V and 4 bases at J, leaving 7 bases unmatched. The CDR3 sequence is 16 residues long. The CDR3 spells CASSLGGGTGVYEQYF. The CDR3 DNA sequence: TGTGCCAGCAGCTTAGGAGGTGGGACAGGGGTTTACGAGCAGTACTTC.

The rearrangement uses TRBV4-1 and TRBJ2-1; 14 nucleotides align to TRBD2. The V gene's germline CDR1 is MGHRA and CDR2 YSYEKL. The CDR3 runs to 16 residues. Losses at the gene ends were 0 bases for V and 6 bases for J; bases not matched to a gene: 1. CDR3 protein: CASSQDGLAGGNEQFF. CDR3 sequence (DNA): TGCGCCAGCAGCCAAGACGGACTAGCGGGAGGCAATGAGCAGTTCTTC.

The chain couples TRBV10-1 to TRBJ1-2; D unclear. V lost 11 bases and J 5 bases, leaving 12 bases between the germline ends. CDR1 is WNHNN and CDR2 is SYGVQD in the germline V gene (reference sequence). This CDR3 is 11 amino acids long. In nucleotides, the CDR3 is TGCGCCCCTACCCATTGGTATGGCTACACCTTC. Encoded protein: CAPTHWYGYTF.

The genes are TRBV5-6 and TRBJ2-3; 7 positions match TRBD2. Looked up from germline, CDR1 is SGHDT and CDR2 is YYEEEE. This CDR3 is 15 amino acids long. The ends lost 1 base at V and 6 bases at J; junction bases unmatched: 8. The CDR3 reads CASSLFAGVWDTQYF. The CDR3 bases are TGTGCCAGCAGCTTGTTCGCGGGGGTCTGGGATACGCAGTATTTT.

The rearrangement links TRBV5-4 to TRBJ1-5; D unresolved. CDR3 length: 15 residues. Trimming took off 4 bases at V and 2 bases at J, with 13 bases between the two ends. Looked up from germline, CDR1 is SGHNT and CDR2 is YYREEE (reference sequence). The CDR3 DNA follows: TGTGCCAGCAGCGCCGTAGAGGGAGGCAATCAGCCCCAGCATTTT. Translation: CASSAVEGGNQPQHF. Combining the CDR3 with reference TRBV5-4 and TRBJ1-5 gives the whole variable domain ETGVTQSPTHLIKTRGQQVTLRCSSQSGHNTVSWYQQALGQGPQFIFQYYREEENGRGNFPPRFSGLQFPNYSSELNVNALELDDSALYLCASSAVEGGNQPQHFGDGTRLSIL.

The chain employs TRBV28 and TRBJ2-3, with 10 nucleotides matching TRBD2. The J segment lost 4 bases and the V segment lost 5 bases, leaving 21 bases of the junction unmatched. The CDR3 loop spans 20 amino acids. Germline CDR1 reads MDHEN; CDR2 reads SYDVKM. DNA for the CDR3: TGTGCCAGCAGTCCGGGTGGTAGCGGGAGGCCCCTCTTTAGGGCAGATACGCAGTATTTT. Its protein is CASSPGGSGRPLFRADTQYF.

The rearrangement joins TRBV5-1 to TRBJ2-7, with TRBD1 matching over 8 bases. CDR1 SGHRS and CDR2 YFSETQ come from the germline V gene. J lost 6 bases, V lost 1 base, and 6 bases had no gene match. This CDR3 spans 14 amino acids. Written as DNA, the CDR3 is TGCGCCAGCAGCTTGTATGACAGGGGAAGCGAGCAGTACTTC. Amino acid sequence: CASSLYDRGSEQYF.

The V call is TRBV5-6, the J call TRBJ2-2; D is perhaps TRBD1 or TRBD2 (5 bases each). Trimming pared 1 base from V and 6 bases from J, leaving 16 bases between. The CDR3 contains 16 residues. Germline V gives CDR1 SGHDT, CDR2 YYEEEE. The CDR3, as DNA: TGTGCCAGCAGCTTGAATCCCGGGGCTGGCGCCGGGGAGCTGTTTTTT. This encodes CASSLNPGAGAGELFF.

This rearrangement joins TRBV28 to TRBJ2-7; D might be TRBD2 (6 bases). Trimming removed 2 bases from V and 5 bases from J, with 10 bases in between. Looked up from germline, CDR1 is MDHEN and CDR2 is SYDVKM. This CDR3 spans 13 amino acids. In nucleotides, the CDR3 is TGTGCCAGCAGTTTAGGGACTCACGACGAGCAGTACTTC. This codes for CASSLGTHDEQYF.

This clone was found a few times. This rearrangement joins TRBV19 to TRBJ2-7; perhaps TRBD2 as D (6 bases). The germline gives CDR1 LNHDA, CDR2 SQIVND (reference sequence). The CDR3 sequence is 13 residues long. Between the trimmed V and J ends, which lost 3 bases and 6 bases, there was a span of 12 bases. The CDR3 sequence is CASSIALAAEQYF. The CDR3 nucleotides read TGTGCCAGTAGTATTGCACTAGCCGCCGAGCAGTACTTC. Full variable domain (rest looked up from reference TRBV19 and TRBJ2-7): DGGITQSPKYLFRKEGQNVTLSCEQNLNHDAMYWYRQDPGQGLRLIYYSQIVNDFQKGDIAEGYSVSREKKESFPLTVTSAQKNPTAFYLCASSIALAAEQYFGPGTRLTVT.

V and J are TRBV29-1 and TRBJ1-2; TRBD1 agrees at 9 bases. CDR1 and CDR2 (germline): SQVTM, ANQGSEA. CDR3 length: 13 amino acids. V was clipped by 2 bases and J by 8 bases; unmatched bases: 6. In nucleotides, the CDR3 is TGCAGCGTTGAAACACAGGGGGCGCGAGGCTACACCTTC. This encodes CSVETQGARGYTF. The whole variable domain, remainder taken from reference TRBV29-1 and TRBJ1-2, is SAVISQKPSRDICQRGTSLTIQCQVDSQVTMMFWYRQQPGQSLTLIATANQGSEATYESGFVIDKFPISRPNLTFSTLTVSNMSPEDSSIYLCSVETQGARGYTFGSGTRLTVV.

This clone has ten or more counts. Other nucleotide sequences in the sample specify the same CDR3. The chain carries TRBV5-2 and TRBJ1-5. TRBV5-2 counts as a pseudogene. The CDR3 is made up of 14 amino acids. In DNA form, the CDR3 reads TGCGCCAGCAGCCAAGTAGCGGACAGACAGCCCCAGCATTTT. This sequence encodes CASSQVADRQPQHF.